This T cell receptor (beta chain) was obtained from a study of tumour-infiltrating T cells in Burkitt lymphoma. Looking at the study overall: Patients covered every epidemiological subtype of Burkitt lymphoma. Productive clonality predicted overall and progression-free survival.

Germline CDR1 reads MNHEY; CDR2 reads SVGAGI. V lost 0 bases and J 1 base, leaving 3 bases between the germline ends. The CDR3 runs 13 residues. The table came from immunoSEQ multiplex PCR; TCRdb's copy has only in-frame clones and leaves some out. Of 450 to 550 clones listed, about 94% were seen once; the top ten hold 5%. Study-level results: Public clonotypes, several, appeared across numerous Burkitt lymphoma patients.

In regard to this clone: The antigen remains undetermined.

The chain employs TRBV6-5 and TRBJ1-2; no clear D gene. The sequencing input was tumor tissue. This sequence originates from a human donor with Burkitt lymphoma. CDR3 DNA: TGTGCCAGCAGTTACTCTGTTAACTATGGCTACACCTTC. Protein: CASSYSVNYGYTF.